This TCR beta chain was profiled in a study of OX40 agonist ivuxolimab in advanced cancers. Context from the whole study: Ivuxolimab was an agonistic, fully human IgG2 monoclonal antibody directed against OX40 (CD134), a costimulatory receptor. Peripheral TCRbeta sequencing aimed to test whether ivuxolimab altered TCR sequence diversity and caused clonal T-cell expansion. Of the roughly 51 patients in dose escalation, about 20 had hepatocellular carcinoma, approximately 15 had melanoma, 9 had renal cell carcinoma and 9 had head and neck cancer. Partial responses occurred in three dose-escalation patients, of whom one had hepatocellular carcinoma and two had cutaneous melanoma. In the dose-escalation cohort, over 65% of patients were male, and the mean age was roughly 60 years, with a range of about 20 to 90. Prior anti-PD-1, anti-PD-L1 or anti-CTLA-4 therapy was permitted, and checkpoint inhibitors had been received by around 40% of dose-escalation patients. Intravenous ivuxolimab was administered to patients every 2 weeks at six dose levels: 0.01, 0.1, 0.3, 1.5, 3 and 10 mg/kg. The paper describes the monotherapy dose-escalation part (N = 52 patients) of the phase I trial of ivuxolimab.

Paper-wide results and their limitations: Antigen specificity was not determined for the clonally expanded peripheral T cells. Low levels of normalized T-cell clonal expansion were also seen in some patients who did not respond. Clonal expansion of both CD4+ and CD8+ blood T cells was observed from baseline to week 6 at doses 0.1 to 3.0 mg/kg. Partial responders in the 0.1-3.0 mg/kg groups had among the lowest normalized peripheral clonal expansion, especially among CD8+ T cells. On average, CD8+ T cells showed more expanded clones than CD4+ T cells after ivuxolimab.

For sequencing of the TCRbeta CDR3 region, genomic DNA was extracted from the sorted cells. The immunoSEQ Assay was used to sequence the TCRbeta CDR3 regions. This immuneACCESS table, as held by TCRdb, lists in-frame sequences with V and J called but not all clones. Of the missing ones, under half trace to an unresolved V gene in checked studies; the others have no known cause. The sample contains around 45,000 clones, roughly 86% of them found a single time. Approximately 0.97% of the sample goes to the ten largest clones. Patients with autoimmune disease history or receiving systemic immunosuppression were excluded from the trial. Peripheral blood for TCR sequencing was collected from all dose cohorts at baseline, on cycle 4 day 1, and on cycle 7 day 1. Samples came from an open-label, multicenter, first-in-human phase I dose-escalation trial of ivuxolimab. Adults with locally advanced or metastatic melanoma, renal cell carcinoma, hepatocellular carcinoma or head and neck squamous cell carcinoma were enrolled in the trial. Before TCR sequencing, CD4+ T cells and CD8+ T cells were sorted from peripheral blood as separate populations.

As for this clone: No cognate antigen has been identified for it. Compared with germline, one end of the junction differs, possibly owing to a read error.

Reading from cysteine to phenylalanine, the CDR3 counts 12 amino acids. Here the CDR3 DNA is all that survives: 36 bases in frame from base 1. According to the germline V gene, CDR1 reads MNHNS and CDR2 reads SASEGT. Here the chain combines TRBV6-1 and TRBJ1-2; no D segment can be confidently identified. The sequences come from CD4+ or CD8+ T cells sorted from blood, collected in a trial of the OX40 agonist ivuxolimab. The origin of this receptor is an adult with an advanced solid tumor such as melanoma, head and neck, liver or kidney cancer. The CDR3 amino acid sequence is: CASSVSNYGYTF. Here is the DNA: TGTGCCAGCAGTGTTTCTAATTATGGCTACACCTTC.